Following are 24 T cell receptor beta chains from one sample sequenced in a study of blood T cell repertoires in COVID-19. The data were produced by immunoSEQ multiplex PCR, yet TCRdb's version contains in-frame clones alone and is incomplete. The table lists roughly 100,000 clones, about 76% of them singletons. Sequencing was performed on peripheral blood. These receptors were collected from a woman of 80 years or more with acute or convalescent COVID-19.

The chain's CDR3 is CASSLSGRGDSPLHF. Here the CDR3 DNA reads TGTGCCAGCAGCTTGTCAGGCAGGGGAGATTCACCCCTCCACTTT. The chain carries TRBV5-4 and TRBJ1-6; possibly TRBD1 for D (6 bases). This CDR3 region has 15 residues. CDR1 and CDR2 (germline): SGHNT, YYREEE (reference sequence). Between the trimmed V and J ends, which lost 1 base and 8 bases, there was a span of 13 bases.

The chain links TRBV7-2 to TRBJ2-1, with D perhaps matching TRBD1 (5 bases). V lost 2 bases, J lost 3 bases, and 11 bases lay in between. This CDR3 comprises 15 residues. From germline, CDR1 is SGHTA and CDR2 FQGNSA. The CDR3 nucleotides are TGTGCCAGCAGCTTATGGACGACAGACTACAATGAGCAGTTCTTC. Its translation is CASSLWTTDYNEQFF.

The genes are TRBV7-6 and TRBJ1-3; 9 bases fit TRBD1. Germline CDR1 SGHVS, CDR2 FNYEAQ. The CDR3 extends over 16 amino acids. Trimming at V came to 5 bases and at J to 1 base, leaving 6 bases not matched to a gene. The CDR3 loop is CASSTGGALSGNTIYF. CDR3 DNA sequence: TGTGCCAGCAGCACAGGGGGCGCATTATCTGGAAACACCATATATTTT.

This chain connects TRBV7-2 to TRBJ1-6; D gene unclear. Trimming took off 6 bases at V and 0 bases at J, with 15 bases between the two ends. This CDR3 contains 17 residues. Germline assignment: CDR1 SGHTA and CDR2 FQGNSA. The CDR3 bases are TGTGCCAGCAGACTAGAGGGAGGCGGCTCCTATAATTCACCCCTCCACTTT. Amino acids: CASRLEGGGSYNSPLHF.

V usage is TRBV19 and J usage is TRBJ1-5; D gene ambiguous. This CDR3 spans 16 amino acids. Germline assignment: CDR1 LNHDA and CDR2 SQIVND (reference sequence). V lost 7 bases and J 0 bases, leaving 16 bases between the germline ends. The CDR3 bases are TGTGCCAGTACCGACCACCACAGCTATAGCAATCAGCCCCAGCATTTT. Translation gives CASTDHHSYSNQPQHF.

This clone appeared once. The chain combines TRBV2 with TRBJ2-5, with D possibly matching TRBD1 (5 bases). Germline CDR1 and CDR2: SNHLY and FYNNEI. The CDR3 length is 14 residues. V was pared by 4 bases and J by 2 bases, with 11 bases between. The CDR3 protein is CASSVQGGQETQYF. The CDR3 bases are TGTGCCAGCAGTGTCCAGGGTGGGCAAGAGACCCAGTACTTC.

V usage is TRBV4-1 and J usage is TRBJ2-7; the match to TRBD1 covers 7 bases. Germline CDR1 reads MGHRA; CDR2 reads YSYEKL. The junction had 10 bases not matched to a gene; V was cut back by 4 bases and J by 1 base. There are 16 residues in the CDR3. CDR3 sequence reads: CASSRETGIGSYEQYF. For the CDR3, the DNA is TGCGCCAGCAGCCGGGAGACAGGGATAGGGTCCTACGAGCAGTACTTC.

This clone has only a few counts. This rearrangement joins TRBV5-4 to TRBJ2-1; possible D gene TRBD1, 6 bases. This CDR3 has 15 residues. CDR1 and CDR2 (germline): SGHNT, YYREEE (reference sequence). Trimming left V 5 bases short and J 0 bases short, with 12 bases between. CDR3 DNA: TGTGCCAGCAGTCGGGACAAAAGCTCCTACAATGAGCAGTTCTTC. It translates to CASSRDKSSYNEQFF.

The chain uses TRBV18 and TRBJ1-5, with TRBD1 as a possible D gene (6 bases). Germline lookup yields CDR1 KGHSH and CDR2 LQKENI. This CDR3 comprises 15 residues. V was cut by 3 bases and J by 0 bases, with 9 bases left in between. CDR3 in DNA: TGTGCCAGCTCACCCGGACAGTCTAGCAATCAGCCCCAGCATTTT. This encodes CASSPGQSSNQPQHF.

The chain has TRBV6-5 and TRBJ2-5, with 7 bases matching TRBD2. The CDR3 totals 13 residues. Germline V gene sequence: CDR1 MNHEY, CDR2 SVGAGI. The trim removed 2 bases at V and 7 bases at J, leaving 4 bases unmatched. The CDR3 region is CASSYGREGTQYF. CDR3 nucleotides: TGTGCCAGCAGTTACGGCAGGGAGGGGACCCAGTACTTC.

The V call is TRBV6-2 or TRBV6-3, the J call TRBJ2-5; TRBD2 matches 9 bases. Trimming removed 2 bases from V and 5 bases from J; junction bases left unmatched: 15. The CDR3 has 18 amino acids. Germline V CDR1 and CDR2: MNHEY, SVGEGT. DNA of the CDR3: TGTGCCAGCAGTTACCCTCGGCGGGGAGCGGGGGGCTCCGAGACCCAGTACTTC. Translating gives CASSYPRRGAGGSETQYF.

This clone was recorded once. This chain links TRBV19 with TRBJ1-1; D is perhaps TRBD1 (5 bases). This CDR3 has 14 amino acids. V was cut by 1 base and J by 8 bases, with 14 bases left in between. The germline V gene encodes CDR1 LNHDA and CDR2 SQIVND (reference sequence). Here the CDR3 DNA reads TGTGCCAGTAGTATAGCAGGTCGGGGGAGGGAAGCTTTCTTT. This sequence encodes CASSIAGRGREAFF.

The chain couples TRBV4-2 to TRBJ2-3; D not certain. V shed 1 base and J shed 2 bases, with 10 bases lying between them. This CDR3 spans 15 amino acids. Germline values: CDR1 LGHNA, CDR2 YNFKEQ. This chain's CDR3 is CASSQVGTNTDTQYF. The CDR3 DNA sequence: TGTGCCAGCAGCCAAGTAGGAACTAACACAGATACGCAGTATTTT.

CDR3 protein: CASVSRGGPTEAFF. CDR3 sequence (DNA): TGTGCCAGCGTCTCTAGGGGAGGGCCCACTGAAGCTTTCTTT. The chain uses TRBV3-1 (or the pseudogene TRBV3-2) and TRBJ1-1; TRBD1 might be the D (5 bases). Germline assignment: CDR1 LGHDT and CDR2 YNNKEL (reference sequence). With 8 bases removed from V and 4 bases from J, the gap between germline ends came to 17 bases. This CDR3 has 14 amino acids.

The rearrangement joins TRBV7-2 to TRBJ2-7, with 10 nucleotides matching TRBD2. This CDR3 is built from 19 residues. Germline CDR1 SGHTA, CDR2 FQGNSA. The V segment lost 2 bases and the J segment 2 bases; nucleotides outside the gene matches: 15. Here the CDR3 reads CASSLSATHLAGVPYEQYF. CDR3 coding DNA: TGTGCCAGCAGCTTATCGGCAACCCACCTAGCGGGAGTTCCCTACGAGCAGTACTTC. Full variable domain (remainder filled in from reference TRBV7-2 and TRBJ2-7): GAGVSQSPSNKVTEKGKDVELRCDPISGHTALYWYRQSLGQGLEFLIYFQGNSAPDKSGLPSDRFSAERTGGSVSTLTIQRTQQEDSAVYLCASSLSATHLAGVPYEQYFGPGTRLTVT.

The chain combines TRBV28 with TRBJ1-4; D is perhaps TRBD1 (6 bases). V lost 6 bases and J 7 bases, leaving 12 bases between the germline ends. Germline V gene sequence: CDR1 MDHEN, CDR2 SYDVKM. The CDR3 length is 13 residues. As DNA, the CDR3 is TGTGCCAGCAGGCATCCAGGGGTTGAAAAACTGTTTTTT. It codes for CASRHPGVEKLFF.

This chain connects TRBV18 to TRBJ1-1; tentative D call: TRBD1 (5 bases). CDR3 length: 13 residues. Germline CDR1 is KGHSH and CDR2 is LQKENI. The ends were cut back, 8 bases at V and 0 bases at J, with 10 bases in the middle. CDR3 sequence reads: CASLGQVNTEAFF. CDR3 coding DNA: TGTGCCAGCCTCGGACAAGTGAACACTGAAGCTTTCTTT.

The chain carries TRBV7-8 and TRBJ2-7; D is undetermined. Germline CDR1 reads SGHVS; CDR2 reads FQNEAQ. CDR3 size: 15 residues. Trimming cost V 1 base and J 0 bases, with 10 bases left between them. The CDR3: CASSLDAASSYEQYF. CDR3 DNA: TGTGCCAGCAGCTTAGACGCGGCCAGCTCCTACGAGCAGTACTTC.

This clone has a handful of counts. V gene TRBV12-3 or TRBV12-4 combines with J gene TRBJ2-1; D not resolved. Trimming cost V 2 bases and J 6 bases, with 5 bases left between them. The CDR3 covers 12 residues. CDR3 protein: CASSLSLNEQFF. The CDR3 DNA reads TGTGCCAGCAGTTTAAGCCTCAATGAGCAGTTCTTC.

The chain is built from TRBV19 and TRBJ2-1, with 14 bases fitting TRBD2. The V gene's germline CDR1 is LNHDA and CDR2 SQIVND (reference sequence). V shed 8 bases and J 5 bases; nucleotides not matched to a gene: 11. CDR3 size: 17 residues. CDR3 residues: CASGMGLAGVGDNEQFF. The DNA for the CDR3 is TGTGCCAGTGGGATGGGACTAGCGGGAGTTGGGGACAATGAGCAGTTCTTC.

This clone was counted ten times or more. The V and J genes are TRBV6-2 or TRBV6-3 and TRBJ2-1; possible D gene TRBD2, 5 bases. Trimming removed 2 bases from V and 9 bases from J, with 11 bases in between. CDR1 MNHEY and CDR2 SVGEGT come from the germline V gene. The CDR3 runs to 13 residues. CDR3 protein: CASSYLKEAEQFF. DNA for the CDR3: TGTGCCAGCAGTTACCTTAAGGAGGCTGAGCAGTTCTTC.

In DNA, the CDR3 is TGTGCCAGCAGCTTAGGATCAGGGTTAGAGAGATTACCCCTCCACTTT. Encoded protein: CASSLGSGLERLPLHF. The chain uses TRBV7-8 and TRBJ1-6, with D perhaps matching TRBD1 (5 bases). Trimming took off 1 base at V and 12 bases at J, with 19 bases between the two ends. CDR3 size: 16 residues. Per the germline V gene, CDR1 is SGHVS and CDR2 is FQNEAQ.

The CDR3 loop reads CASSRGQAHLPLHF. The CDR3, as DNA: TGTGCCAGCAGCCGGGGACAGGCCCATTTACCCCTCCACTTT. The chain has TRBV6-5 and TRBJ1-6; the match to TRBD1 covers 8 bases. Per the germline V gene, CDR1 is MNHEY and CDR2 is SVGAGI. The CDR3 is 14 residues long. V lost 6 bases to trimming and J lost 12 bases; unmatched junction nucleotides: 10.

The chain carries TRBV10-3 and TRBJ1-2; weak D call: TRBD1 (6 bases). The germline V gene encodes CDR1 ENHRY and CDR2 SYGVKD. CDR3 length: 15 residues. Deletions cut 6 bases from V and 1 base from J, with 15 bases between. CDR3 sequence reads: CAIRGRDKNNYGYTF. CDR3 sequence (DNA): TGTGCCATCAGGGGACGGGACAAGAATAACTATGGCTACACCTTC.